Each of the 19 T cell receptor beta chains below was sequenced from the same sample in a study of PD-1 blockade in classical Hodgkin lymphoma. Every patient was affected by relapse after autologous stem cell transplantation, while exposure to brentuximab vedotin was not uniform. Generated by immunoSEQ multiplex PCR, the TCRdb table keeps only in-frame clones and is missing some. The table includes about 97,000 clones, around 89% detected once. This specimen consisted of peripheral blood mononuclear cells (PBMCs), obtained before the second cycle of nivolumab. All receptors derive from a human donor with classical Hodgkin lymphoma.

V and J are TRBV19 and TRBJ1-2; D not resolved. The CDR3 consists of 15 residues. V was cut by 3 bases and J by 3 bases, with 14 bases left in between. Germline V gene lookup returns CDR1 LNHDA and CDR2 SQIVND (reference sequence). The CDR3 loop reads CASSIWADGDYGYTF. The DNA of the CDR3 is TGTGCCAGTAGTATTTGGGCGGACGGGGACTATGGCTACACCTTC.

The gene calls are TRBV29-1 and TRBJ1-1; no definite D call. This CDR3 has 12 residues. Germline CDR1 and CDR2: SQVTM and ANQGSEA. Trimming left V 3 bases short and J 5 bases short, with 10 bases between. This chain's CDR3 is CSVEAAGTEAFF. CDR3 DNA sequence: TGCAGCGTTGAGGCAGCTGGGACTGAAGCTTTCTTT.

This chain links TRBV7-9 with TRBJ1-4; 8 positions match TRBD1. The CDR3 consists of 16 residues. J lost 4 bases, V lost 5 bases, and 9 bases had no gene match. The germline CDR1 and CDR2 sequences are SEHNR and FQNEAQ (reference sequence). The CDR3 coding sequence is TGTGCCAGCAGCCGTCGGCGGACAGGGCTTAATGAAAAACTGTTTTTT. Amino acid sequence: CASSRRRTGLNEKLFF.

The chain employs TRBV19 and TRBJ1-1; 7 positions agree with TRBD1. Per germline, CDR1 LNHDA and CDR2 SQIVND (reference sequence). Losses at the gene ends were 3 bases for V and 0 bases for J; bases not matched to a gene: 10. The CDR3 is made up of 17 amino acids. For the CDR3, the DNA is TGTGCCAGTAGTATTAATAACCAGGGGGAGATGAACACTGAAGCTTTCTTT. It codes for CASSINNQGEMNTEAFF.

This clone appeared a single time. The chain recombines TRBV11-3 with TRBJ2-3, with D uncertain. The V and J ends lost 1 base and 0 bases respectively, with 5 bases between them. CDR1 is SGHNT and CDR2 is YENEEA in the germline V gene. This CDR3 has 14 amino acids. The CDR3 is CASSLAASTDTQYF. For the CDR3, the DNA is TGTGCCAGCAGCTTAGCGGCTAGCACAGATACGCAGTATTTT.

The chain combines TRBV29-1 with TRBJ2-7; D ambiguous. V was cut by 3 bases and J by 5 bases, with 8 bases left in between. The CDR3 covers 11 residues. The germline V gene has CDR1 SQVTM and CDR2 ANQGSEA. In DNA, the CDR3 is TGCAGCGTTGATTCGTGGGACGAGCAGTACTTC. This gives the protein CSVDSWDEQYF.

The CDR3 sequence is CASSQEGRDAGELFF. CDR3 bases: TGTGCCAGCAGCCAAGAGGGACGGGACGCCGGGGAGCTGTTTTTT. The chain recombines TRBV4-2 with TRBJ2-2; D might be TRBD1 or TRBD2, each matching 5 bases. Germline V gives CDR1 LGHNA, CDR2 YNFKEQ. The CDR3 has 15 residues. Between the trimmed V and J ends, which lost 0 bases and 6 bases, there was a span of 11 bases.

The chain combines TRBV2 with TRBJ1-2; no firm D call. V lost 2 bases and J lost 4, with 14 bases in between. Germline CDR1 is SNHLY and CDR2 is FYNNEI. There are 15 residues in the CDR3. DNA of the CDR3: TGTGCCAGCAGTGAACACGGGAACTTGGGCTATGGCTACACCTTC. This encodes CASSEHGNLGYGYTF.

This clone has just a few counts. The J gene is TRBJ1-5, the V gene TRBV4-2; D remains unclear. CDR1 is LGHNA, CDR2 YNFKEQ, per germline. This CDR3 is 14 amino acids long. Deletions cut 2 bases from V and 0 bases from J, with 5 bases between. DNA for the CDR3: TGTGCCAGCAGCCAACGTGGTAGCAATCAGCCCCAGCATTTT. Translated: CASSQRGSNQPQHF.

V gene TRBV11-2 combines with J gene TRBJ2-7, with D uncertain. This CDR3 has 12 residues. Trimming removed 1 base at V and 5 bases at J, with 6 bases between. Germline CDR1 is SGHAT and CDR2 is FQNNGV. The CDR3 nucleotides read TGTGCCAGCAGCTTAGCCGGCCACGAGCAGTACTTC. Protein: CASSLAGHEQYF.

The gene calls are TRBV5-6 and TRBJ2-5; TRBD1 matches at 11 bases. The CDR3 is made up of 15 amino acids. Trimming removed 3 bases from V and 5 bases from J; junction bases left unmatched: 6. Germline CDR1 SGHDT, CDR2 YYEEEE. CDR3 residues: CASSYRTGGGETQYF. The DNA for the CDR3 is TGTGCCAGCAGCTATCGGACAGGGGGCGGCGAGACCCAGTACTTC.

V gene TRBV5-6 combines with J gene TRBJ2-1; D is tentatively TRBD1 or TRBD2 (5 bases each). This CDR3 spans 15 amino acids. Germline CDR1 SGHDT, CDR2 YYEEEE. V was cut by 0 bases and J by 6 bases, with 13 bases left in between. The CDR3 loop reads CASSLVANGGNEQFF. The CDR3 nucleotides read TGTGCCAGCAGCTTGGTCGCTAATGGGGGCAATGAGCAGTTCTTC.

V gene TRBV5-4 combines with J gene TRBJ2-2; 7 bases match TRBD2. The CDR3 extends over 14 amino acids. V shed 1 base and J 7 bases; nucleotides not matched to a gene: 4. The germline V gene encodes CDR1 SGHNT and CDR2 YYREEE (reference sequence). Here the CDR3 reads CASSLRGGDGELFF. For the CDR3, the DNA is TGTGCCAGCAGCTTGCGCGGGGGAGACGGGGAGCTGTTTTTT.

This clone came up a few times. This chain links TRBV2 with TRBJ2-7; the D gene could be TRBD1 or TRBD2 (5 bases each). V gave up 6 bases and J gave up 5 bases, with 20 bases separating them. This CDR3 contains 15 residues. Germline V CDR1 and CDR2: SNHLY, FYNNEI. The CDR3 DNA is TGTGCCAGCAGGCCGACCGGGACCTGGTCAGACGAGCAGTACTTC. Translation: CASRPTGTWSDEQYF.

This rearrangement joins TRBV30 to TRBJ2-6; no firm D call. CDR3 length: 17 amino acids. Trimming removed 2 bases from V and 4 bases from J, with 18 bases in between. Germline CDR1 and CDR2: GTSNPN and SVGIG (reference sequence). The CDR3, as DNA: TGTGCCTGGAGTTTATCCCTGGGAAAGTCGGGGGCCAACGTCCTGACTTTC. Translated: CAWSLSLGKSGANVLTF.

This sequence joins TRBV7-2 and TRBJ2-3, with TRBD1 as a possible D gene (5 bases). CDR1 is SGHTA and CDR2 is FQGNSA in the germline V gene. Trimming removed 4 bases at V and 2 bases at J, with 13 bases between. This CDR3 contains 15 residues. DNA of the CDR3: TGTGCCAGCAGCTCGAAGGGGTTCCTCACAGATACGCAGTATTTT. Residues: CASSSKGFLTDTQYF.

The rearrangement joins TRBV4-2 to TRBJ1-2; possibly TRBD1 for D (6 bases). Germline assignment: CDR1 LGHNA and CDR2 YNFKEQ. Trimming cost V 4 bases and J 7 bases, with 19 bases left between them. This CDR3 contains 15 residues. The CDR3 DNA is TGTGCCAGCAGCCTCGAGGGGGATGGGGGATTTGGCTACACCTTC. It yields the protein CASSLEGDGGFGYTF.

This clone was detected a few times. The chain combines TRBV30 with TRBJ1-5; 7 bases match TRBD1. Germline V gene sequence: CDR1 GTSNPN, CDR2 SVGIG (reference sequence). The CDR3 contains 13 residues. J lost 12 bases, V lost 5 bases, and 13 bases had no gene match. This chain's CDR3 is CAWGGQVDGVQHF. The CDR3 bases are TGTGCCTGGGGAGGACAGGTGGACGGGGTCCAGCATTTT.

The chain uses TRBV5-6 and TRBJ1-1; TRBD1 matches at 9 bases. The CDR3 contains 15 residues. Germline V gene sequence: CDR1 SGHDT, CDR2 YYEEEE. The trim removed 4 bases at V and 5 bases at J, leaving 9 bases unmatched. The DNA of the CDR3 is TGTGCCAGCAGCCCAACAGGGGGCGTGGGGACTGAAGCTTTCTTT. Its translation is CASSPTGGVGTEAFF.